This TCR beta chain derives from a study of beta chain features in type 1 diabetes. Study results and caveats: Fewer junction insertions and more nucleotide deletions appeared in type 1 diabetes patients. When Type 1 diabetes patients were examined, their TCRB CDR3s proved moderately but significantly shorter in all four CD4+ subsets.

This clone was found a few times. Its cognate antigen is unknown. Reverse transcribing all isolated RNA meant expressed TCRB transcripts were sequenced. Generated by immunoSEQ multiplex PCR, the TCRdb table keeps only in-frame clones and is missing some. The data hold 150,000 to 200,000 clones, with over 7.5% observed a single time. J was trimmed by 3 bases and V by 5 bases; bases with no gene match: 7. CDR1 SEHNR and CDR2 FQNEAQ come from the germline V gene (reference sequence). The length of the CDR3 is 16 residues. The sample was central memory CD4+ T cells from blood. This sequence originates from a young woman in good health. The gene calls are TRBV7-9 and TRBJ2-6, with 7 bases that match TRBD1. CDR3 nucleotides: TGTGCCAGCAGCCCCAGGGGGAACATTGGGGCCAACGTCCTGACTTTC. Protein product: CASSPRGNIGANVLTF.